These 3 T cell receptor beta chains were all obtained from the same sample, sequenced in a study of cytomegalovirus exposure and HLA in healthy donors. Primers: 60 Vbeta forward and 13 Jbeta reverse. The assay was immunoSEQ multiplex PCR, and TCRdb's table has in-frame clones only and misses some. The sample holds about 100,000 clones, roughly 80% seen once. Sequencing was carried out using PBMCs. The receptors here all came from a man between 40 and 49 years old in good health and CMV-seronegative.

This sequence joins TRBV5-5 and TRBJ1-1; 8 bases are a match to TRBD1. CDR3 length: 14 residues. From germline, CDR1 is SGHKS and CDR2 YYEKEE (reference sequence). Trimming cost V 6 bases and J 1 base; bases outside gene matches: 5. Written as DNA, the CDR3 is TGTGCCAGCAAGAGGACAGGGCCGAACACTGAAGCTTTCTTT. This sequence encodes CASKRTGPNTEAFF.

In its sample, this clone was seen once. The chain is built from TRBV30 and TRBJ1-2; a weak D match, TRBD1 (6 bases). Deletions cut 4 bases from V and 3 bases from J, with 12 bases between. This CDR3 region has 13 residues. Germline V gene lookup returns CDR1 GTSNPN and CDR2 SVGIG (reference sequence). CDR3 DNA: TGTGCCTGGACAGGGGATTCTGACTATGGCTACACCTTC. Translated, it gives CAWTGDSDYGYTF. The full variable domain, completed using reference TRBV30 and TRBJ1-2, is SQTIHQWPATLVQPVGSPLSLECTVEGTSNPNLYWYRQAAGRGLQLLFYSVGIGQISSEVPQNLSASRPQDRQFILSSKKLLLSDSGFYLCAWTGDSDYGYTFGSGTRLTVV.

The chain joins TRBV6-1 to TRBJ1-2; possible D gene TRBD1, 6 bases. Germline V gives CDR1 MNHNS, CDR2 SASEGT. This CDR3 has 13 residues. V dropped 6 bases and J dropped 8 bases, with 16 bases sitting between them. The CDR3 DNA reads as TGTGCCAGCAGACTAATACAGGGTGGAGGCTACACCTTC. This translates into CASRLIQGGGYTF.